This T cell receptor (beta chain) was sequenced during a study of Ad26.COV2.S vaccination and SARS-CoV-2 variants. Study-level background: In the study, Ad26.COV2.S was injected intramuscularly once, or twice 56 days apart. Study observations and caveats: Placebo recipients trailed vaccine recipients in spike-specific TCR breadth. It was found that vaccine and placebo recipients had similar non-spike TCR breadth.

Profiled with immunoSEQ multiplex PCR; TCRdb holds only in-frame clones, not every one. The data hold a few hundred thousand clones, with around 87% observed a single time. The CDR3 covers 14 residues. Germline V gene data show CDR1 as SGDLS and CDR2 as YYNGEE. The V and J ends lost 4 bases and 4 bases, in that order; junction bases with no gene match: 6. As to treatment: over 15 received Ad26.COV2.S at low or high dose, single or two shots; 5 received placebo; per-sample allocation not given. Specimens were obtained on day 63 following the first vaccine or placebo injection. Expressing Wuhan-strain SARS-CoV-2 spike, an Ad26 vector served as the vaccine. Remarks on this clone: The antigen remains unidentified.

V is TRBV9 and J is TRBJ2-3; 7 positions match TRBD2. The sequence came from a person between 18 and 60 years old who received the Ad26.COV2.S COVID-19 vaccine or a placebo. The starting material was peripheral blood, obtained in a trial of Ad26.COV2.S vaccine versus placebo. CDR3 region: CASSPPGGSDTQYF. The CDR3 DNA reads TGTGCCAGCAGCCCCCCGGGGGGATCAGATACGCAGTATTTT. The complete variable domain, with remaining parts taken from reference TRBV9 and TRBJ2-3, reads DSGVTQTPKHLITATGQRVTLRCSPRSGDLSVYWYQQSLDQGLQFLIQYYNGEERAKGNILERFSAQQFPDLHSELNLSSLELGDSALYFCASSPPGGSDTQYFGPGTRLTVL.